The 18 T cell receptor beta chains reported below all come from one sample, sequenced in a study of cytomegalovirus exposure and HLA in healthy donors. The PCR ran on 60 Vbeta and 13 Jbeta primers. This table comes from immunoSEQ multiplex PCR, and its TCRdb copy is limited to in-frame clones, with some not included. The sample has some 150,000 clones, around 77% seen once; the top ten hold 2% to 2.5%. Source material: PBMCs. The receptor source for this set is a man aged 30 to 45 in good health and CMV-seronegative.

The chain employs TRBV2 and TRBJ1-5; D ambiguous. Germline-derived CDR1 and CDR2 are SNHLY and FYNNEI. The CDR3 extends over 14 amino acids. V was trimmed by 7 bases and J by 3 bases, leaving 13 bases between them. CDR3 in DNA: TGTGCCAGCACCGAGGGTACACTCAATCAGCCCCAGCATTTT. As protein: CASTEGTLNQPQHF.

The chain joins TRBV10-3 to TRBJ1-2, with 11 bases that match TRBD1. Per the germline V gene, CDR1 is ENHRY and CDR2 is SYGVKD. The CDR3 covers 16 residues. V lost 0 bases to trimming and J lost 8 bases; unmatched junction nucleotides: 8. Written as DNA, the CDR3 is TGTGCCATCAGTGAGTCACCAGGACAGGGGGCGGAAGGCTACACCTTC. Protein product: CAISESPGQGAEGYTF.

This chain joins TRBV5-1 and TRBJ2-1; D is possibly TRBD1 (7 bases). CDR3 length: 14 residues. Trimming took 0 bases from V and 8 from J, leaving 12 bases between them. The germline gives CDR1 SGHRS, CDR2 YFSETQ. The CDR3 DNA reads as TGCGCCAGCAGCTTGGCCCAGGGGGGATATGAGCAGTTCTTC. Amino acid sequence: CASSLAQGGYEQFF.

This sequence joins TRBV5-8 and TRBJ1-6; tentative D call: TRBD1 (5 bases). The CDR3 is made up of 10 amino acids. V gave up 7 bases and J gave up 11 bases, with 7 bases separating them. Germline CDR1 SGHTS, CDR2 YDEGEE. CDR3 nucleotide sequence: TGTGCCAGCGTACAGGCACCCCTCCACTTT. This encodes CASVQAPLHF.

This chain uses TRBV2 with TRBJ2-7; D is uncertain. The ends were cut back, 0 bases at V and 6 bases at J, with 27 bases in the middle. CDR1 and CDR2 from the germline V gene are SNHLY and FYNNEI. The CDR3 is 19 residues long. The CDR3: CASSEAPDSWPLGLGEQYF. The CDR3 DNA follows: TGTGCCAGCAGTGAAGCGCCCGACTCCTGGCCGCTGGGTCTGGGCGAGCAGTACTTC.

This sequence joins TRBV30 and TRBJ1-2; D gene ambiguous. CDR1 and CDR2 (germline): GTSNPN, SVGIG (reference sequence). The CDR3 length is 12 residues. Trimming took off 5 bases at V and 0 bases at J, with 7 bases between the two ends. CDR3 nucleotides: TGTGCCTGGTCGGAGGCTAACTATGGCTACACCTTC. Translation: CAWSEANYGYTF.

The chain employs TRBV6-1 and TRBJ2-7, with 11 bases lining up with TRBD2. The CDR3 contains 14 residues. The V gene end was trimmed by 6 bases and the J gene end by 3 bases; junction bases not matched to a gene: 4. The germline CDR1 and CDR2 sequences are MNHNS and SASEGT. In DNA form, the CDR3 reads TGTGCCAGCAGCTCCGGACTAGCGGGCTACGAGCAGTACTTC. As protein: CASSSGLAGYEQYF.

The chain couples TRBV19 to TRBJ1-5; 7 bases align to TRBD1. The CDR3 is made up of 17 amino acids. Trimming took 1 base from V and 1 from J; bases not matched to a gene: 7. Germline V lookup: CDR1 LNHDA, CDR2 SQIVND (reference sequence). CDR3 loop: CASSIVRGTVSNQPQHF. CDR3 bases: TGTGCCAGTAGTATAGTAAGGGGGACAGTCAGCAATCAGCCCCAGCATTTT.

The genes are TRBV4-1 and TRBJ1-5; 9 nucleotides agree with TRBD1. V gave up 4 bases and J gave up 7 bases; unmatched junction bases: 2. The CDR3 consists of 13 residues. Germline CDR1 MGHRA, CDR2 YSYEKL. The CDR3 nucleotides are TGCGCCAGCAGCCCAGACAGGGGGCAGCCCCAGCATTTT. It specifies CASSPDRGQPQHF.

The genes are TRBV5-4 and TRBJ2-2; maybe TRBD1 (6 bases). The V end was cut by 2 bases, the J end by 3 bases, with 17 bases between. This CDR3 contains 17 residues. Germline CDR1 reads SGHNT; CDR2 reads YYREEE (reference sequence). In nucleotides, the CDR3 is TGTGCCAGCAGCTTTTACCGGGACATCCTTTACACCGGGGAGCTGTTTTTT. It translates to CASSFYRDILYTGELFF.

The DNA of the CDR3 is TGTGCCAGCAGTTCATCCGGGACAGGGAGTTATGGCTACACCTTC. This encodes CASSSSGTGSYGYTF. The rearrangement uses TRBV28 and TRBJ1-2, with TRBD1 matching over 9 bases. The germline gives CDR1 MDHEN, CDR2 SYDVKM. This CDR3 contains 15 residues. J lost 5 bases, V lost 4 bases, and 8 bases had no gene match.

The chain uses TRBV29-1 and TRBJ2-7; TRBD1 matches at 9 bases. V lost 4 bases, J lost 3 bases, and 16 bases stayed unmatched. The CDR3 covers 17 residues. Per germline, CDR1 SQVTM and CDR2 ANQGSEA. DNA of the CDR3: TGCAGCGTTGTATTGAGCAGCGGACAGGGGAAGGGCTACGAGCAGTACTTC. Its protein is CSVVLSSGQGKGYEQYF.

The genes are TRBV5-8 and TRBJ1-2, with D unresolved. The CDR3 is made up of 11 amino acids. The V gene lost 0 bases and the J gene lost 8 bases, with 5 bases spanning the gap. From germline, CDR1 is SGHTS and CDR2 YDEGEE. The CDR3 loop reads CASSLDSGYTF. The CDR3 DNA is TGTGCCAGCAGCTTGGACAGCGGCTACACCTTC. Variable domain in full (rest from reference TRBV5-8 and TRBJ1-2): EAGVTQSPTHLIKTRGQQATLRCSPISGHTSVYWYQQALGLGLQFLLWYDEGEERNRGNFPPRFSGRQFPNYSSELNVNALELEDSALYLCASSLDSGYTFGSGTRLTVV.

DNA of the CDR3: TGCAGCGTTGACGGGGACTCCTACAATGAGCAGTTCTTC. Translated: CSVDGDSYNEQFF. This sequence joins TRBV29-1 and TRBJ2-1; possibly TRBD2 for D (5 bases). The CDR3 is 13 residues long. Trimming cost V 3 bases and J 0 bases, with 6 bases left between them. CDR1 and CDR2 from the germline V gene are SQVTM and ANQGSEA.

The chain links TRBV9 to TRBJ2-2, with D possibly being TRBD2 (6 bases). Germline V CDR1 and CDR2: SGDLS, YYNGEE. The CDR3 is made up of 19 amino acids. Trimming removed 0 bases from V and 1 base from J, with 19 bases in between. CDR3 bases: TGTGCCAGCAGCGTAGTAGGGGATCCCGGGACTCAGAACACCGGGGAGCTGTTTTTT. Its translation: CASSVVGDPGTQNTGELFF. Supplemented by reference TRBV9 and TRBJ2-2, the full variable domain reads DSGVTQTPKHLITATGQRVTLRCSPRSGDLSVYWYQQSLDQGLQFLIQYYNGEERAKGNILERFSAQQFPDLHSELNLSSLELGDSALYFCASSVVGDPGTQNTGELFFGEGSRLTVL.

V is TRBV5-4 and J is TRBJ2-5; the D gene is possibly TRBD1 (5 bases). Trimming took off 0 bases at V and 2 bases at J, with 8 bases between the two ends. This CDR3 has 14 residues. CDR1 and CDR2 (germline): SGHNT, YYREEE (reference sequence). The CDR3 sequence is CASSLDPGQETQYF. CDR3 nucleotide sequence: TGTGCCAGCAGCTTGGACCCAGGGCAAGAGACCCAGTACTTC. Full variable domain (missing parts from reference TRBV5-4 and TRBJ2-5): ETGVTQSPTHLIKTRGQQVTLRCSSQSGHNTVSWYQQALGQGPQFIFQYYREEENGRGNFPPRFSGLQFPNYSSELNVNALELDDSALYLCASSLDPGQETQYFGPGTRLLVL.

This chain connects TRBV5-1 to TRBJ1-1; 7 bases are a match to TRBD1. This CDR3 has 15 residues. Germline V gives CDR1 SGHRS, CDR2 YFSETQ. Trimming cost V 5 bases and J 0 bases; bases outside gene matches: 7. The CDR3 here is CASRRDRVMNTEAFF. The CDR3 DNA reads as TGCGCCAGCAGAAGGGACAGAGTAATGAACACTGAAGCTTTCTTT.

The chain has TRBV2 and TRBJ2-2; TRBD1 agrees at 9 bases. There are 18 residues in the CDR3. The V gene's germline CDR1 is SNHLY and CDR2 FYNNEI. V was clipped by 5 bases and J by 2 bases; unmatched bases: 12. The CDR3 nucleotides are TGTGCCAGCAGTACTGCACAGGGGGCGCTTGTCAACACCGGGGAGCTGTTTTTT. Encoded protein: CASSTAQGALVNTGELFF.